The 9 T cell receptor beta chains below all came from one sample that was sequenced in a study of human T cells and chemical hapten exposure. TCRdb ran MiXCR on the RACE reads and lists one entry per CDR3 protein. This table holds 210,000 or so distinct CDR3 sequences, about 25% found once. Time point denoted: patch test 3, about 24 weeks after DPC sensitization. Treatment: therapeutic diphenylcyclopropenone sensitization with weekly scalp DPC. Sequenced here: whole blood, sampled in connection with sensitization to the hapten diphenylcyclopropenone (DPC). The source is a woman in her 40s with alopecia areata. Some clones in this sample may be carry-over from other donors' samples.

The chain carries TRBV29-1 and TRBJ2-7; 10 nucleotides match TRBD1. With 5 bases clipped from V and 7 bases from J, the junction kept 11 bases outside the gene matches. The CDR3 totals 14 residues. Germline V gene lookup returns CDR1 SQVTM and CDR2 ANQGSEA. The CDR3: CSVTTGGYLGEQYF. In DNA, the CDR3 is TGCAGCGTTACGACAGGGGGCTACCTCGGGGAGCAGTACTTC.

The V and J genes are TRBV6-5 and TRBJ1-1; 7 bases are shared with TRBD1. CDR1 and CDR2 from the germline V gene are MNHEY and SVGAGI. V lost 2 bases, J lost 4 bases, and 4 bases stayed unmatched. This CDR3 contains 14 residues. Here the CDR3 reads CASSYLQGGTEAFF. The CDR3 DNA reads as TGTGCCAGCAGTTACCTCCAGGGGGGCACTGAAGCTTTCTTT.

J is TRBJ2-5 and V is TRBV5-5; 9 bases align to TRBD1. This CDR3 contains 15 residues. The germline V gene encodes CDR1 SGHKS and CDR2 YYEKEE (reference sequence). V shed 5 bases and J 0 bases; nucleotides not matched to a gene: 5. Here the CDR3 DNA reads TGTGCCAGCAGGGTAACAGGGGGCTACCAAGAGACCCAGTACTTC. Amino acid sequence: CASRVTGGYQETQYF.

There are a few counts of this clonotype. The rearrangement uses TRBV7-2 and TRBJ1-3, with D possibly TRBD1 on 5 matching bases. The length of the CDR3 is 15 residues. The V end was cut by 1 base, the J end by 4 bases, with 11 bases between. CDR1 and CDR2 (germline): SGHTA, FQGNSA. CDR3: CASSLGQQAGNTIYF. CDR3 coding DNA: TGTGCCAGCAGCTTAGGGCAACAGGCCGGAAACACCATATATTTT.

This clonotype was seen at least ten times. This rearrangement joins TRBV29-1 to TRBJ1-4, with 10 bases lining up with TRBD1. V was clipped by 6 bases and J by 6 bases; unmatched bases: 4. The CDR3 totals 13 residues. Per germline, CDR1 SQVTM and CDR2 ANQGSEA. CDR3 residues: CSVGQGRYEKLFF. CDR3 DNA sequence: TGCAGCGTGGGACAGGGGAGGTATGAAAAACTGTTTTTT. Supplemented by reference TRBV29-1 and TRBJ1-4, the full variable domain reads SAVISQKPSRDICQRGTSLTIQCQVDSQVTMMFWYRQQPGQSLTLIATANQGSEATYESGFVIDKFPISRPNLTFSTLTVSNMSPEDSSIYLCSVGQGRYEKLFFGSGTQLSVL.

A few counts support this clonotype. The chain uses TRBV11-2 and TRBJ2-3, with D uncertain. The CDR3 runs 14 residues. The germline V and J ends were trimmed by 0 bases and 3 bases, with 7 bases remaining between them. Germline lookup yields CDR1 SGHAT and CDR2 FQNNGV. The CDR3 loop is CASSLEPSTDTQYF. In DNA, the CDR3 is TGTGCCAGCAGCTTAGAGCCCAGTACAGATACGCAGTATTTT.

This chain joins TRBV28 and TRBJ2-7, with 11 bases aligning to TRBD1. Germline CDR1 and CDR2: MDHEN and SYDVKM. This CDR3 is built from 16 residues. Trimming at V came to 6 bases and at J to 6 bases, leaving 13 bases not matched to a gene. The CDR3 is CASRSHLGTGGLEQYF. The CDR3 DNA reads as TGTGCCAGCAGGAGCCACCTAGGGACAGGGGGACTCGAGCAGTACTTC.

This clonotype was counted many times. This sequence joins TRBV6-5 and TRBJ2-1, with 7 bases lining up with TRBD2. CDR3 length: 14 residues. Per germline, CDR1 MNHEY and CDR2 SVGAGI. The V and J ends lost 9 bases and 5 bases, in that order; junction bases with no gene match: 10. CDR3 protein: CASFQAGWNNEQFF. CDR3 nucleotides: TGTGCCAGTTTTCAAGCGGGATGGAACAATGAGCAGTTCTTC.

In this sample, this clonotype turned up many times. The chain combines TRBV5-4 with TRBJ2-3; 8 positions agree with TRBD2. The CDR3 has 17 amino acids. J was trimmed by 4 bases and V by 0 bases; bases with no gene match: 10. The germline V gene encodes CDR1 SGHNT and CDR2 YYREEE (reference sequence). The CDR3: CASSLGSGRAVPDTQYF. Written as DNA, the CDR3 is TGTGCCAGCAGCTTGGGTTCCGGGAGGGCCGTCCCAGATACGCAGTATTTT.